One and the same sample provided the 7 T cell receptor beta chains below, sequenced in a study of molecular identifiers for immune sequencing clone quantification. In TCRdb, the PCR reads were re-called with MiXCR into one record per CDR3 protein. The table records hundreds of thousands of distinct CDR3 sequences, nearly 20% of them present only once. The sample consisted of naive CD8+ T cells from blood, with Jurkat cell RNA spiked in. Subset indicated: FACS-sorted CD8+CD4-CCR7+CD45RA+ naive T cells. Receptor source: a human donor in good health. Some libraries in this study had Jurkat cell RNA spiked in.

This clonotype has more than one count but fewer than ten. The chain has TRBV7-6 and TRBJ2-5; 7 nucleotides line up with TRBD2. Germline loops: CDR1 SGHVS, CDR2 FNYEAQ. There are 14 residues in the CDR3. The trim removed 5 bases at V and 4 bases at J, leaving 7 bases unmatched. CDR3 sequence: CASSTPTGGETQYF. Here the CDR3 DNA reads TGTGCCAGCAGCACCCCGACGGGAGGAGAGACCCAGTACTTC.

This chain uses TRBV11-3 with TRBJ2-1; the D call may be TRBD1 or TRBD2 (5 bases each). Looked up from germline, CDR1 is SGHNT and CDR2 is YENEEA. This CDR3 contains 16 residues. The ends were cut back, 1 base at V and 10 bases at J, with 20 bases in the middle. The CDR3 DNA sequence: TGTGCCAGCAGCTTAGGTACCGAGGGAATCTGGGGGGAGCAGTTCTTC. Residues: CASSLGTEGIWGEQFF.

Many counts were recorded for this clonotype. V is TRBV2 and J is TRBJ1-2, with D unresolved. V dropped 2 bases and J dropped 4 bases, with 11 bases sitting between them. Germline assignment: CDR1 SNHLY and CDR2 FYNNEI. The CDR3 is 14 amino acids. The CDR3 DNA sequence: TGTGCCAGCAGTGAATACGAGACGGCCTATGGCTACACCTTC. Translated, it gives CASSEYETAYGYTF.

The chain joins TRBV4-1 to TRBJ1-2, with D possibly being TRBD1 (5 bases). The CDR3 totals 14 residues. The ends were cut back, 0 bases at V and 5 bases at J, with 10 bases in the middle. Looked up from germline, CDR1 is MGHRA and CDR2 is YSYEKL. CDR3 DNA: TGCGCCAGCAGCCAAGATCTAGGGACGTATGGCTACACCTTC. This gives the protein CASSQDLGTYGYTF.

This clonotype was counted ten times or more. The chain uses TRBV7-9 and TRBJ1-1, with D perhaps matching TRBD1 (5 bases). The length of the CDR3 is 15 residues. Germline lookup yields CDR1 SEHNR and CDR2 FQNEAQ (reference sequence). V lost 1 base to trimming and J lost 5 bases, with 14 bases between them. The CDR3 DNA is TGTGCCAGCAGCTTAGTCGGTGGCAGGGAAACTGAAGCTTTCTTT. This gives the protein CASSLVGGRETEAFF.

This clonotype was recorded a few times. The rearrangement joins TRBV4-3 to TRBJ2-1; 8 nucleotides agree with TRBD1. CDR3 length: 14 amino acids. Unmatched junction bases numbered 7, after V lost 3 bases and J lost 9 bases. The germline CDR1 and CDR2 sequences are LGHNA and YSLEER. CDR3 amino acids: CASSQLGTGGEQFF. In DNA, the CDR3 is TGCGCCAGCAGCCAGCTCGGGACAGGCGGTGAGCAGTTCTTC.

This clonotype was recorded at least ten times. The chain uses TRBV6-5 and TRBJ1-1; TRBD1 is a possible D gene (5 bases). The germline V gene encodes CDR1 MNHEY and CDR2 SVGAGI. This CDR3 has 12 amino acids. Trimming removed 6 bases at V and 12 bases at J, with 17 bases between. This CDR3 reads CASRNDGGVTFF. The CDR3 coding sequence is TGTGCCAGCAGAAACGATGGGGGTGTGACTTTCTTT.